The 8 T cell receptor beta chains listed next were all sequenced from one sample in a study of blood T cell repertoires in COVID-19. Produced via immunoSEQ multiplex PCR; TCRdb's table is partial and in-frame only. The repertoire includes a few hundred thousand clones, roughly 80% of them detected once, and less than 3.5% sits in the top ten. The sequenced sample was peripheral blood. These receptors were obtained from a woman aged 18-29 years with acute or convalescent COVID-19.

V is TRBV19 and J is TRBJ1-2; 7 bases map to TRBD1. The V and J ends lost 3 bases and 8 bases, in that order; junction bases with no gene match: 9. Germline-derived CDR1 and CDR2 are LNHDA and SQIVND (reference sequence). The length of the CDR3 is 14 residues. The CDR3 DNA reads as TGTGCCAGTAGTATCGGGGAGACAGGGAAGGGCTACACCTTC. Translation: CASSIGETGKGYTF. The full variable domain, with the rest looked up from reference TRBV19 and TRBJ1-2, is DGGITQSPKYLFRKEGQNVTLSCEQNLNHDAMYWYRQDPGQGLRLIYYSQIVNDFQKGDIAEGYSVSREKKESFPLTVTSAQKNPTAFYLCASSIGETGKGYTFGSGTRLTVV.

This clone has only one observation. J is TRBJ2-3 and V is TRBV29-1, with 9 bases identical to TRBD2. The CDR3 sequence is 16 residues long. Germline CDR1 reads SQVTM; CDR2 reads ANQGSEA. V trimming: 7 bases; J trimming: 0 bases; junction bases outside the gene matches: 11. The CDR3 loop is CSAHSVAGGSTDTQYF. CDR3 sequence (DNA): TGCAGCGCCCATTCTGTCGCGGGGGGGAGCACAGATACGCAGTATTTT.

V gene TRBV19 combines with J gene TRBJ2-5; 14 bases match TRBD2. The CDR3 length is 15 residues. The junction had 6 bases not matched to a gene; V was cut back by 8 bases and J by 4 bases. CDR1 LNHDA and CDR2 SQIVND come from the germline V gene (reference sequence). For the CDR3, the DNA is TGTGCCAGTCGACTAGCGGGAGGGCCGGGAGAGACCCAGTACTTC. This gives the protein CASRLAGGPGETQYF.

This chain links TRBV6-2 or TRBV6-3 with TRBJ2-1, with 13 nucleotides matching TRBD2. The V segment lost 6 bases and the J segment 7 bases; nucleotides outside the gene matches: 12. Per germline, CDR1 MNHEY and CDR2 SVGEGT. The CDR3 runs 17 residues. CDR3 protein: CASSPRAGTSGTNEQFF. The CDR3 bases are TGTGCCAGCAGCCCCCGAGCCGGGACTAGCGGGACGAATGAGCAGTTCTTC.

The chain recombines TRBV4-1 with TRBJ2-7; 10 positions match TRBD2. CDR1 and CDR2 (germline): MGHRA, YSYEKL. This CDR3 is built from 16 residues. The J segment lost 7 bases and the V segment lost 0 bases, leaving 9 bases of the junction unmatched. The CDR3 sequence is CASSQDNLAGAWEQYF. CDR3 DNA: TGCGCCAGCAGCCAAGATAACCTAGCGGGAGCATGGGAGCAGTACTTC.

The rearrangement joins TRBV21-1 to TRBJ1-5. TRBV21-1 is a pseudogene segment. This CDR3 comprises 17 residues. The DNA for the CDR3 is TGTGCCAGCAGCAAAGTAGGTGGGATAGTGGGAGAACGGCCCCAGCATTTT. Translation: CASSKVGGIVGERPQHF.

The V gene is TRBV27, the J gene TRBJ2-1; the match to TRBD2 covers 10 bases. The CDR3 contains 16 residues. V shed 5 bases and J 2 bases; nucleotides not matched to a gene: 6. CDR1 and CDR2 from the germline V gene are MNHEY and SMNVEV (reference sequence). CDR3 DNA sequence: TGTGCCAGCAGTCCCCCCGGACTAGCGGCCTACAATGAGCAGTTCTTC. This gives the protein CASSPPGLAAYNEQFF.

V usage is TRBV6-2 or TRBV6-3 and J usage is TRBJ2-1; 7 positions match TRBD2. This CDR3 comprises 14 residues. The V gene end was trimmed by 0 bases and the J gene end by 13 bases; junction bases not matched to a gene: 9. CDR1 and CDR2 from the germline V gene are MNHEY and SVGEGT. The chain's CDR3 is CASSYSILGLDQFF. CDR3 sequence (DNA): TGTGCCAGCAGTTACTCCATCTTAGGACTAGATCAGTTCTTC.